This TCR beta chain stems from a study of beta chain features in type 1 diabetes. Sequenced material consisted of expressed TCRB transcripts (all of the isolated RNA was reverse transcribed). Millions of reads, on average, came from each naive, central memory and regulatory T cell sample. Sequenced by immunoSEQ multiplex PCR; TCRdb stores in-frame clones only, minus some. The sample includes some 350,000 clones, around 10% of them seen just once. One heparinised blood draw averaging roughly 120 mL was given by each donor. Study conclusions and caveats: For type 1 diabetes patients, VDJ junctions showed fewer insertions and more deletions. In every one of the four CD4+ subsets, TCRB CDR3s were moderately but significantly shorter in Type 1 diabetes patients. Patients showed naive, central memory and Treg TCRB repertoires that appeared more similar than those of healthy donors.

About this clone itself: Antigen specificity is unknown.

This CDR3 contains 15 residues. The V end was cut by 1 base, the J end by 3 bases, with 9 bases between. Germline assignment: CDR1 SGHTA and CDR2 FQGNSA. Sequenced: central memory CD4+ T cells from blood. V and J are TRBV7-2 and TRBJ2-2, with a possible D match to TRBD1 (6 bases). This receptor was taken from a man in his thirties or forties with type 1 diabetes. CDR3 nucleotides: TGTGCCAGCAGCTTAGGCCAGGGGTACACCGGGGAGCTGTTTTTT. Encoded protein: CASSLGQGYTGELFF. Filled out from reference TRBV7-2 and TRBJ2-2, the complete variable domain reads GAGVSQSPSNKVTEKGKDVELRCDPISGHTALYWYRQSLGQGLEFLIYFQGNSAPDKSGLPSDRFSAERTGGSVSTLTIQRTQQEDSAVYLCASSLGQGYTGELFFGEGSRLTVL.